Presented here are 7 T cell receptor beta chains from one specimen sequenced in a study of OX40 agonist ivuxolimab in advanced cancers. Produced via immunoSEQ multiplex PCR; TCRdb's table is partial and in-frame only. The data hold roughly 56,000 clones, with about 82% observed a single time. The sample was CD4+ or CD8+ T cells sorted from blood, taken in a trial of the OX40 agonist ivuxolimab. The receptor source for this set is an adult with an advanced solid tumor such as melanoma, head and neck, liver or kidney cancer.

The V and J genes are TRBV10-3 and TRBJ1-5, with 7 bases matching TRBD1. J gave up 6 bases and V 3 bases, and 8 bases lay outside the gene matches. Germline assignment: CDR1 ENHRY and CDR2 SYGVKD. The CDR3 covers 15 residues. The CDR3 bases are TGTGCCATCAGTGAATCACAGGGGAATCGTCAGCCCCAGCATTTT. This codes for CAISESQGNRQPQHF.

The chain links TRBV19 to TRBJ2-6, with 8 bases fitting TRBD1. In germline, CDR1 is LNHDA, CDR2 SQIVND (reference sequence). The junction had 5 bases not matched to a gene; V was cut back by 4 bases and J by 3 bases. The CDR3 sequence is 16 residues long. The CDR3 region has the DNA TGTGCCAGTAGTAAGCAGGGGGCTGGTGGGGCCAACGTCCTGACTTTC. This codes for CASSKQGAGGANVLTF.

The chain is built from TRBV7-9 and TRBJ1-1; no clear D gene. V lost 5 bases to trimming and J lost 1 base, with 11 bases between them. Germline CDR1 and CDR2: SEHNR and FQNEAQ (reference sequence). This CDR3 spans 14 amino acids. The CDR3 DNA reads as TGTGCCAGCAGCCCCAATTTCCCGAACACTGAAGCTTTCTTT. Amino acids: CASSPNFPNTEAFF.

This chain links TRBV30 with TRBJ2-7, with D uncertain. This CDR3 is built from 13 residues. With 1 base removed from V and 0 bases from J, the gap between germline ends came to 7 bases. Germline CDR1 GTSNPN, CDR2 SVGIG (reference sequence). The CDR3 nucleotides are TGTGCCTGGAGTGGTATAAGCTCCTACGAGCAGTACTTC. Protein: CAWSGISSYEQYF.

The CDR3 DNA reads TGTGCCAGCAGCCCTGGGGCCGGGGAGCTGTTTTTT. Its protein product is CASSPGAGELFF. The V call is TRBV7-9, the J call TRBJ2-2; D is unclear. V dropped 5 bases and J dropped 6 bases, with 7 bases sitting between them. The length of the CDR3 is 12 residues. The germline V gene encodes CDR1 SEHNR and CDR2 FQNEAQ (reference sequence).

The chain combines TRBV7-3 with TRBJ1-2, with D hard to call. The CDR3 has 13 residues. The V end was cut by 2 bases, the J end by 8 bases, with 12 bases between. From germline, CDR1 is SGHTA and CDR2 FQGTGA. The CDR3 loop is CASSLEREDGYTF. CDR3 DNA: TGTGCCAGCAGCTTAGAGCGAGAGGACGGCTACACCTTC.

This clone was detected only a few times. V and J are TRBV7-2 and TRBJ1-2; D remains ambiguous. V dropped 7 bases and J dropped 8 bases, with 20 bases sitting between them. Germline CDR1 and CDR2: SGHTA and FQGNSA. The CDR3 contains 14 residues. CDR3 coding DNA: TGTGCCAGCACCGACCGGGCTCTCACCCAGGGCTACACCTTC. As protein: CASTDRALTQGYTF.